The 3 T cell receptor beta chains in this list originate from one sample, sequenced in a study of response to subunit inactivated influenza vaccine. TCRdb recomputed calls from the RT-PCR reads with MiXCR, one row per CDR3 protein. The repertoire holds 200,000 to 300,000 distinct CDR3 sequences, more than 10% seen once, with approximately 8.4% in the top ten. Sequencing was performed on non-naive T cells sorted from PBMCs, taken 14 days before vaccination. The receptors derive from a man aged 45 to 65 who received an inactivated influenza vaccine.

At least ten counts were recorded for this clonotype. CDR3 amino acids: CASNALAGAGTDTQYF. In nucleotides, the CDR3 is TGTGCCAGCAACGCACTAGCGGGGGCCGGCACAGATACGCAGTATTTT. This rearrangement joins TRBV7-2 to TRBJ2-3; TRBD2 agrees at 11 bases. This CDR3 region has 16 residues. V was clipped by 7 bases and J by 1 base; unmatched bases: 7. Germline-derived CDR1 and CDR2 are SGHTA and FQGNSA.

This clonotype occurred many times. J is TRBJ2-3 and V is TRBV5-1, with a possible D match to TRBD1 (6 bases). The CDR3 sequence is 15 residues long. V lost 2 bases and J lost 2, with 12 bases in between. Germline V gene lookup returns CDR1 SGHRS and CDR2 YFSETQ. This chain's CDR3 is CASSFRGHLTDTQYF. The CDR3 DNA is TGCGCCAGCAGCTTCAGGGGACACCTCACAGATACGCAGTATTTT.

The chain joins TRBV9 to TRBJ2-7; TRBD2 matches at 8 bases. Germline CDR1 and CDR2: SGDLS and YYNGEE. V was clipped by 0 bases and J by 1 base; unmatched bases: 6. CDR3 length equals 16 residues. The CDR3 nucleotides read TGTGCCAGCAGCGTAGCGGCGGGAGGAGGGTCCTACGAGCAGTACTTC. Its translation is CASSVAAGGGSYEQYF.